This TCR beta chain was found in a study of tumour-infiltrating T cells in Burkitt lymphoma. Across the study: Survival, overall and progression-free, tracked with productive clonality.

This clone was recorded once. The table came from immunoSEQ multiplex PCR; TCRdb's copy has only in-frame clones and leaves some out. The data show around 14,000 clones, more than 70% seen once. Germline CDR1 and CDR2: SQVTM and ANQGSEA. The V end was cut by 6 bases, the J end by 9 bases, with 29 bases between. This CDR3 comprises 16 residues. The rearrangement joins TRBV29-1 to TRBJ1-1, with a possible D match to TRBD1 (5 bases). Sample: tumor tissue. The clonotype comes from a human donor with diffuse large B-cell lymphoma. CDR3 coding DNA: TGCAGCGTCGAAAAAATAACCGGGACCTCGTTTAGAAAAGCTTTCTTT. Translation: CSVEKITGTSFRKAFF.